These T cell receptor beta chains were read from a single sample in a study of T cell changes during pregnancy in multiple sclerosis. Here immunoSEQ multiplex PCR was the method, and the copy in TCRdb shows in-frame clones only, minus some. This table holds some 77,000 clones, around nine tenths found once. Sequencing was performed on CD4+ T cells from peripheral blood mononuclear cells, taken before pregnancy. Every receptor here comes from a female donor with multiple sclerosis, enrolled in a pregnancy study. CDR3s include the opening cysteine and the closing phenylalanine or tryptophan. D genes are given only for firm matches. Clone size appears in some rows only: once, few, many, or a class for an expanded clone.

>TRBV18|TRBD1|.|TRBJ2-1
CASSNSGTGRRNEQFF
TGTGCCAGCTCTAACTCCGGGACAGGGAGAAGAAATGAGCAGTTCTTC
>TRBV29-1|.|.|TRBJ2-7
CSATDSAYEQYF
TGCAGCGCGACGGACAGCGCCTACGAGCAGTACTTC
>TRBV7-2|TRBD1|.|TRBJ1-3
CASSLVGQTGNTIYF
TGTGCCAGCAGCTTAGTGGGACAGACTGGAAACACCATATATTTT
>TRBV6-1|TRBD1|once|TRBJ1-6
CASSVLGTVNSPLHF
TGTGCCAGCAGTGTCCTAGGGACAGTTAATTCACCCCTCCACTTT
>TRBV5-6|TRBD1|.|TRBJ1-1
CASSYRTGFPSNTEAFF
TGTGCCAGCAGCTACCGGACAGGATTCCCCTCGAACACTGAAGCTTTCTTT
>TRBV14|.|.|TRBJ2-7
CASSHLLTGVYEQYF
TGTGCCAGCAGTCATTTACTGACAGGAGTCTACGAGCAGTACTTC
>TRBV6-1|TRBD1|.|TRBJ2-7
CASSPTGTGVYEQYF
TGTGCCAGCAGTCCTACCGGGACAGGAGTCTACGAGCAGTACTTC
>TRBV5-1|TRBD1|.|TRBJ2-1
CASSVPTGNEQFF
TGCGCCAGCAGCGTCCCGACAGGGAATGAGCAGTTCTTC
>TRBV28|.|.|TRBJ1-2
CASLQQVLPPKGYTF
TGTGCCAGCCTCCAACAGGTGCTACCCCCTAAGGGCTACACCTTC
>TRBV7-9|TRBD1|.|TRBJ2-1
CASSYRTGGNNEQFF
TGTGCCAGCAGCTACCGGACAGGGGGGAACAATGAGCAGTTCTTC
>TRBV9|.|.|TRBJ2-1
CASSESEASYNEQFF
TGTGCCAGCAGCGAAAGCGAAGCCTCCTACAATGAGCAGTTCTTC
>TRBV27|TRBD1|.|TRBJ1-1
CASSSLTGIAEAFF
TGTGCCAGCAGTTCGCTGACAGGGATCGCTGAAGCTTTCTTT
>TRBV2|TRBD1|.|TRBJ1-2
CASSLGQGNDGYTF
TGTGCCAGCAGTCTGGGACAGGGGAACGATGGCTACACCTTC
>TRBV6-5|TRBD1|.|TRBJ1-5
CASSYYRGRQPQHF
TGTGCCAGCAGTTACTACAGGGGAAGGCAGCCCCAGCATTTT
>TRBV27|TRBD2|few|TRBJ2-1
CASSETSGSSYNEQFF
TGTGCCAGCAGTGAGACTAGCGGGAGCTCCTACAATGAGCAGTTCTTC
>TRBV5-6|TRBD1|.|TRBJ2-3
CASSLDRGTDTQYF
TGTGCCAGCAGCCTCGACAGGGGCACAGATACGCAGTATTTT
>TRBV19|.|.|TRBJ1-2
CASMAENYGYTF
TGTGCCAGTATGGCGGAGAACTATGGCTACACCTTC
>TRBV11-2|.|.|TRBJ1-1
CASSFQGITEAFF
TGTGCCAGCAGCTTTCAGGGAATCACTGAAGCTTTCTTT
>TRBV5-1|TRBD1|.|TRBJ2-2
CASSLAGTGTGELFF
TGCGCCAGCAGCCTAGCCGGGACAGGGACCGGGGAGCTGTTTTTT
>TRBV6-5|.|.|TRBJ2-7
CASSSAGPSYEQYF
TGTGCCAGCAGTTCTGCGGGACCTTCCTACGAGCAGTACTTC
>TRBV5-6|.|.|TRBJ1-4
CASSGGAADFIATNEKLFF
TGTGCCAGCAGTGGGGGGGCAGCTGATTTTATCGCAACTAATGAAAAACTGTTTTTT
>TRBV6-1|.|.|TRBJ1-4
CASREGGNEKLFF
TGTGCCAGCAGGGAAGGCGGTAATGAAAAACTGTTTTTT
>TRBV5-6|TRBD2|once|TRBJ2-1
CASSLLGLTSGMNEQFF
TGTGCCAGCAGCTTGCTCGGTTTGACTAGCGGAATGAATGAGCAGTTCTTC
>TRBV7-6|.|once|TRBJ1-3
CASSLDRYSGNTIYF
TGTGCCAGCAGCCTCGACAGATACTCTGGAAACACCATATATTTT
>TRBV28|TRBD1|.|TRBJ1-2
CASSLNRGQSGYTF
TGTGCCAGCAGTCTCAACAGGGGGCAAAGTGGCTACACCTTC
>TRBV7-3|TRBD2|.|TRBJ2-5
CASSRTSTETQYF
TGTGCCAGCAGTCGGACTAGCACGGAGACCCAGTACTTC
>TRBV28|.|.|TRBJ1-1
CASSPFFRDTEAFF
TGTGCCAGCAGTCCCTTTTTTAGAGACACTGAAGCTTTCTTT
>TRBV18|.|few|TRBJ2-7
CASSPARAPYEQYF
TGTGCCAGCTCACCTGCGAGGGCGCCCTACGAGCAGTACTTC
>TRBV28|.|few|TRBJ1-1
CASSLKTDLNTEAFF
TGTGCCAGCAGTTTGAAGACAGACCTGAACACTGAAGCTTTCTTT
>TRBV28|.|.|TRBJ1-2
CASSLGGPSYGYTF
TGTGCCAGCAGTTTAGGGGGCCCTTCCTATGGCTACACCTTC
>TRBV6-1|TRBD2|.|TRBJ2-1
CASNRAGGGVEQFF
TGTGCCAGCAACCGAGCGGGGGGCGGGGTTGAGCAGTTCTTC
>TRBV5-1|.|few|TRBJ2-1
CASSSTLAGTNEQFF
TGCGCCAGCAGCTCCACACTAGCAGGGACCAATGAGCAGTTCTTC
>TRBV5-1|.|.|TRBJ2-1
CASSLAGSRTYNEQFF
TGCGCCAGCAGCTTGGCCGGTAGCCGGACATACAATGAGCAGTTCTTC
>TRBV11-3|TRBD1|once|TRBJ2-2
CASSPLTGAGELFF
TGTGCCAGCAGCCCTCTGACAGGGGCCGGGGAGCTGTTTTTT
>TRBV2|TRBD1|.|TRBJ1-6
CASSETDRNNSPLHF
TGTGCCAGCAGTGAAACGGACAGGAATAATTCACCCCTCCACTTT
>TRBV18|.|.|TRBJ2-1
CASSPQSGSLHEQFF
TGTGCCAGCTCACCACAATCCGGGAGTCTCCATGAGCAGTTCTTC
>TRBV9|TRBD1|.|TRBJ1-2
CASSVGQGAYGYTF
TGTGCCAGCAGCGTCGGACAGGGGGCCTATGGCTACACCTTC
>TRBV25-1|TRBD1|.|TRBJ2-7
CASSEGRDRGGEQYF
TGTGCCAGCAGTGAAGGCCGGGACAGGGGGGGCGAGCAGTACTTC
>TRBV19|.|.|TRBJ2-7
CASSMATGSYEQYF
TGTGCCAGTAGTATGGCGACGGGTTCCTACGAGCAGTACTTC
>TRBV5-8|TRBD1|.|TRBJ1-3
CASSDRASGNTIYF
TGTGCCAGCAGCGACAGGGCCTCTGGAAACACCATATATTTT
>TRBV18|.|.|TRBJ1-5
CASSLLRGRRDQPQHF
TGTGCCAGCTCACTACTCAGGGGACGCCGCGATCAGCCCCAGCATTTT
>TRBV7-9|TRBD2|.|TRBJ2-3
CASSSSGGRDTQYF
TGTGCCAGCAGCTCTAGCGGGGGTCGGGATACGCAGTATTTT
>TRBV5-8|TRBD1|.|TRBJ1-6
CASSSGQGGASPLHF
TGTGCCAGCAGCTCCGGACAGGGCGGAGCCTCACCCCTCCACTTT
>TRBV27|.|.|TRBJ2-7
CASSFIGGVGTYEQYF
TGTGCCAGCAGTTTTATCGGCGGGGTGGGGACCTACGAGCAGTACTTC
>TRBV9|.|once|TRBJ2-3
CASSVGLWRIGRTDTQYF
TGTGCCAGCAGCGTAGGGCTGTGGAGGATCGGGCGGACAGATACGCAGTATTTT
>TRBV5-4|.|.|TRBJ1-2
CASGPEGRGNYGYTF
TGTGCCAGCGGCCCTGAGGGGAGGGGTAACTATGGCTACACCTTC
>TRBV5-1|.|.|TRBJ2-7
CASSPRASYEQYF
TGCGCCAGCAGCCCGAGGGCGTCCTACGAGCAGTACTTC
>TRBV5-4|TRBD2|.|TRBJ2-7
CASSPDSGRANEQYF
TGTGCCAGCAGTCCTGATAGCGGGAGGGCCAACGAGCAGTACTTC
>TRBV9|.|.|TRBJ1-3
CASSSLTGTLSGNTIYF
TGTGCCAGCAGCAGCCTGACAGGTACCCTCTCTGGAAACACCATATATTTT
>TRBV27|.|once|TRBJ1-1
CASSVRHKVREAFF
TGTGCCAGCAGCGTCAGGCATAAAGTTCGAGAAGCTTTCTTT
>TRBV30|TRBD1|.|TRBJ1-4
CAWTPLGQGNNEKLFF
TGTGCCTGGACTCCTCTGGGACAGGGGAATAATGAAAAACTGTTTTTT
>TRBV7-8|TRBD2|.|TRBJ2-3
CASSRGGAGTQYF
TGTGCCAGCAGCCGGGGGGGGGCGGGTACGCAGTATTTT